The T cell receptor beta chain under discussion was sequenced for a study of T cells in Graves' hyperthyroidism and ophthalmopathy. Study outcomes and limitations: Researchers report that a 13 V-J model separated ophthalmopathy from stable hyperthyroidism. Ophthalmopathy, as predicted by the model, came a median around 6 months after the prediction.

With duration under 3 months, ophthalmopathy was active: Clinical Activity Score at least 3, NOSPECS at least 4. PBMCs came from more than 9.5 ml fresh peripheral blood. Researchers amplified the TCR beta CDR3 regions from RNA transcripts. With the HTBI primer set, the TCR CDR3 went through a first round of RT-PCR. Using its own MiXCR run on the multiplex PCR reads, TCRdb lists one record per CDR3 protein. The sample carries 45,000 to 60,000 distinct CDR3 sequences, 49% recorded once. Points on this clonotype: As yet, its antigen is unknown.

Germline CDR1 SEHNR, CDR2 FQNEAQ (reference sequence). The CDR3 length is 14 residues. Trimming took 4 bases from V and 4 from J; bases not matched to a gene: 7. What was sequenced was blood. This TCR was recovered from a woman between 25 and 40 years old with Graves' ophthalmopathy. V is TRBV7-9 and J is TRBJ2-7, with 7 bases aligning to TRBD1. The CDR3 DNA follows: TGTGCCAGCAGCTCCCGGACAGGATTATACGAGCAGTACTTC. Translated: CASSSRTGLYEQYF.